This record covers a single T cell receptor beta chain. Its antigen remains unknown. This CDR3 region has 12 residues. The germline V gene encodes CDR1 SQVTM and CDR2 ANQGSEA. Trimming pared 5 bases from V and 10 bases from J, leaving 15 bases between. This entry is derived from a study of blood T cells in healthy people across ages. Sample-barcoded 5' priming and a J-beta primer mix drove a second PCR of about 6 to 12 cycles. Using its own MiXCR run on the 5' RACE reads, TCRdb lists one record per CDR3 protein. The sample carries about 1.5 million distinct CDR3 sequences, roughly two fifths recorded once. Ranging in age from roughly 6 to 90, the donors were healthy Caucasian individuals from Russia. Whole-study findings and limits: Estimates based on one million T cells were treated as lower bounds. Per-million-T-cell TCR beta diversity fell roughly linearly with age.

The chain combines TRBV29-1 with TRBJ2-1; D ambiguous. This sequence was found in a woman between 18 and 29 years old in good health. Specimen: blood. DNA for the CDR3: TGCAGCGTTAGGGTGCCCCTGGGCGAGCAGTTCTTC. Its translation is CSVRVPLGEQFF.